A single sample gave rise to the 12 T cell receptor beta chains below, sequenced in a study of response to subunit inactivated influenza vaccine. TCRdb reprocessed the RT-PCR reads via MiXCR and lists one record per CDR3 protein. The sample shows a few hundred thousand distinct CDR3 sequences, 11% of them seen only once. The sequenced sample was PBMCs from blood, obtained 40 to 50 days after vaccination. The receptors were sampled from a man aged 45-65 years who received an inactivated influenza vaccine.

This clonotype was observed a few times. The chain recombines TRBV4-2 with TRBJ2-3; 16 positions match TRBD2. The CDR3 runs 20 residues. With V trimmed by 0 bases and J by 0 bases, 6 bases remained unmatched. In germline, CDR1 is LGHNA, CDR2 YNFKEQ. CDR3 sequence: CASSQDPGLAGGFSTDTQYF. CDR3 in DNA: TGTGCCAGCAGCCAAGACCCGGGACTAGCGGGAGGGTTTAGCACAGATACGCAGTATTTT.

This clonotype was detected ten times or more. The chain couples TRBV20-1 to TRBJ2-1, with D possibly TRBD2 on 5 matching bases. Germline lookup yields CDR1 DFQATT and CDR2 SNEGSKA (reference sequence). The CDR3 extends over 14 amino acids. Between the trimmed V and J ends, which lost 2 bases and 8 bases, there was a span of 16 bases. CDR3 protein: CSARRLTFADEQFF. Here the CDR3 DNA reads TGCAGTGCTAGACGACTAACTTTCGCCGATGAGCAGTTCTTC.

The rearrangement joins TRBV11-2 to TRBJ2-7; the match to TRBD1 covers 7 bases. Germline V gene lookup returns CDR1 SGHAT and CDR2 FQNNGV. The ends lost 5 bases at V and 3 bases at J; junction bases unmatched: 10. The CDR3 has 15 residues. CDR3 DNA: TGTGCCAGCAGCCCCCCCAGGGCAGGGGGCTACGAGCAGTACTTC. Translation: CASSPPRAGGYEQYF.

This clonotype was recorded a few times. This rearrangement joins TRBV18 to TRBJ2-7; 7 positions agree with TRBD2. J lost 3 bases, V lost 0 bases, and 11 bases had no gene match. In germline, CDR1 is KGHSH, CDR2 LQKENI. The CDR3 sequence is 17 residues long. The CDR3 nucleotides are TGTGCCAGCTCACCACCCGGGGCTAGCGGTTCCTACTACGAGCAGTACTTC. Translated: CASSPPGASGSYYEQYF.

This clonotype occurred many times. This chain connects TRBV10-3 to TRBJ2-1; D is tentatively TRBD1 or TRBD2 (6 bases each). Germline V gives CDR1 ENHRY, CDR2 SYGVKD. The germline V and J ends were trimmed by 4 bases and 3 bases, with 10 bases remaining between them. The CDR3 has 14 residues. CDR3 nucleotide sequence: TGTGCCATCAGTGGCGGGACAAGCTACAATGAGCAGTTCTTC. This translates into CAISGGTSYNEQFF.

This clonotype was counted ten times or more. The chain's CDR3 is CASRSTDTQYF. The CDR3 region has the DNA TGTGCCTCTCGGAGCACAGATACGCAGTATTTT. V gene TRBV27 combines with J gene TRBJ2-3; D is ambiguous. The CDR3 consists of 11 residues. V gave up 11 bases and J gave up 0 bases, with 6 bases separating them. CDR1 is MNHEY and CDR2 is SMNVEV in the germline V gene (reference sequence).

This clonotype came up a few times. For the CDR3, the DNA is TGCAGTGCTAGAGATCCCCTAGCGGGGGGGCGGAGGGGAGATGAGCAGTTCTTC. Protein product: CSARDPLAGGRRGDEQFF. The V and J genes are TRBV20-1 and TRBJ2-1; 12 bases map to TRBD2. The CDR3 has 18 residues. The germline V gene has CDR1 DFQATT and CDR2 SNEGSKA (reference sequence). V shed 0 bases and J 8 bases; nucleotides not matched to a gene: 14.

This clonotype was seen a few times. The chain employs TRBV7-9 and TRBJ2-1; D gene ambiguous. The V end lost 5 bases, the J end lost 0 bases, and 8 bases lay between the germline ends. CDR1 is SEHNR, CDR2 FQNEAQ, per germline (reference sequence). CDR3 length equals 14 residues. CDR3 DNA sequence: TGTGCCAGCAGCGATATTTACTCCTACAATGAGCAGTTCTTC. It specifies CASSDIYSYNEQFF.

This rearrangement joins TRBV15 to TRBJ2-1, with 10 bases fitting TRBD2. Germline V gene data show CDR1 as LNHNV and CDR2 as YYDKDF (reference sequence). V lost 0 bases to trimming and J lost 9 bases; unmatched junction nucleotides: 8. The CDR3 spans 16 residues. The CDR3 DNA is TGTGCCACCAGCAGAGATCGAGCGGGAGGGCCCATTGAGCAGTTCTTC. Its protein product is CATSRDRAGGPIEQFF.

V gene TRBV5-1 combines with J gene TRBJ2-1, with 11 nucleotides matching TRBD2. The V and J ends lost 3 bases and 1 base, in that order; junction bases with no gene match: 9. This CDR3 comprises 18 residues. The germline V gene has CDR1 SGHRS and CDR2 YFSETQ. As DNA, the CDR3 is TGCGCCAGCAGCTCCCTCCGCGCTAGCGGGAGGTCCTACAATGAGCAGTTCTTC. Protein sequence: CASSSLRASGRSYNEQFF.

The gene calls are TRBV20-1 and TRBJ2-7; 9 bases are shared with TRBD2. V was pared by 6 bases and J by 3 bases, with 9 bases of the junction left unmatched. The CDR3 contains 14 residues. Germline loops: CDR1 DFQATT, CDR2 SNEGSKA (reference sequence). The CDR3 loop is CSASKASGIYEQYF. The CDR3 DNA reads TGCAGTGCCAGCAAGGCTAGCGGGATCTACGAGCAGTACTTC.

J is TRBJ2-1 and V is TRBV11-1, with 12 bases that match TRBD2. CDR3 length: 19 amino acids. V gave up 2 bases and J gave up 2 bases; unmatched junction bases: 10. Germline V gene sequence: CDR1 SGHAT, CDR2 FQDESV (reference sequence). CDR3 bases: TGTGCCAGCAGCTTACTAAGGATACTAGCGGGAGGTACCTACAATGAGCAGTTCTTC. This sequence encodes CASSLLRILAGGTYNEQFF.